The clone carrying this T cell receptor (beta chain) is identified as medium-sized from frequency. Antigen: not known. The sample originates from a study of cytomegalovirus exposure and HLA in healthy donors. Broader study findings: In a later analysis, specific HLA alleles were associated with about 18,000 TCR beta sequences at a 0.05 false discovery rate.

PCR primers comprised 60 Vbeta and 13 Jbeta primers. Sequenced by immunoSEQ multiplex PCR; TCRdb stores in-frame clones only, minus some. The sample includes about 41,000 clones. The CDR3 runs 17 residues. V was clipped by 4 bases and J by 5 bases; unmatched bases: 7. Germline V CDR1 and CDR2: SGHRS, YFSETQ. All the people who gave samples were healthy bone marrow donors. The TCR was taken from a man aged 25-40 years in good health and CMV-seronegative. The J gene is TRBJ2-1, the V gene TRBV5-1, with TRBD2 matching over 15 bases. Source material: PBMCs. The CDR3 DNA reads TGCGCCAGCAGCGTCGGACTAGCGGGAGGGATCGACAATGAGCAGTTCTTC. Protein product: CASSVGLAGGIDNEQFF.